This T cell receptor (beta chain) was captured in a study of blood T cell repertoires in COVID-19. Assay used: immunoSEQ multiplex PCR; TCRdb lists only in-frame clones, some missing. Here the sample spans about 120,000 clones, more than 60% being singletons. The CDR3 extends over 12 amino acids. V gave up 5 bases and J gave up 7 bases, with 8 bases separating them. The germline CDR1 and CDR2 sequences are ENHRY and SYGVKD. The chain recombines TRBV10-3 with TRBJ2-2; D remains unclear. The receptor comes from a man between 65 and 85 years old with acute or convalescent COVID-19. The sequencing input was peripheral blood. CDR3 nucleotide sequence: TGTGCCATCAGTACCGGTTACGGGGAGCTGTTTTTT. Its translation: CAISTGYGELFF.